This record concerns one T cell receptor beta chain sequence. What it recognizes is unknown. The source of the sample is a study of blood T cells in healthy people across ages. Between the trimmed V and J ends, which lost 1 base and 4 bases, there was a span of 8 bases. The CDR3 has 14 amino acids. Germline CDR1 is MNHEY and CDR2 is SMNVEV (reference sequence). The extraction recovered at least 5.5 micrograms of total RNA per sample. Study conclusions and caveats: Percentage of naive T cells showed a strong correlation with TCR beta diversity. From one million sequenced T cells, diversity estimates were lower bounds.

Sample-barcoded 5' priming and a J-beta primer mix drove a second PCR of about 6 to 12 cycles. Each CDR3 protein is one row after TCRdb ran MiXCR on the 5' RACE reads. This table has 650,000 to 1,000,000 distinct CDR3 sequences, 35% to 40% appearing once. Sequenced: blood. The source of this sequence is a man aged 18-30 years in good health. This chain joins TRBV27 and TRBJ1-5; tentatively, D is TRBD1 (6 bases). The CDR3 DNA reads as TGTGCCAGCAGTTTATGGGGGCAAAATCAGCCCCAGCATTTT. It yields the protein CASSLWGQNQPQHF.